The 19 T cell receptor beta chains below all came from one sample that was sequenced in a study of blood T cell repertoires in COVID-19. Measured with immunoSEQ multiplex PCR; TCRdb has only the in-frame clones, and not every one. The sample holds 170,000 or so clones, around 90% seen once. The source material was PBMCs or T cells enriched from blood (not recorded which). Receptor source: a woman younger than 35 who had recovered from COVID-19.

The chain is built from TRBV10-2 and TRBJ1-2; 8 bases fit TRBD1. Germline V gene data show CDR1 as WSHSY and CDR2 as SAAADI. The ends lost 6 bases at V and 5 bases at J; junction bases unmatched: 8. There are 14 residues in the CDR3. This chain's CDR3 is CASRSAGGEYGYTF. The CDR3, as DNA: TGCGCCAGCAGATCCGCAGGGGGCGAGTATGGCTACACCTTC.

This chain connects TRBV2 to TRBJ2-7; a possible D gene is TRBD2 (6 bases). Trimming removed 9 bases from V and 0 bases from J, with 15 bases in between. The CDR3 is 14 residues long. Germline CDR1 and CDR2: SNHLY and FYNNEI. CDR3 nucleotide sequence: TGTGCCAGTACAGAGACGACTAGCTCCTACGAGCAGTACTTC. This translates into CASTETTSSYEQYF.

This clone was picked up one time. V gene TRBV6-5 combines with J gene TRBJ2-2; 7 nucleotides align to TRBD1. The CDR3 sequence is 14 residues long. CDR1 is MNHEY and CDR2 is SVGAGI in the germline V gene. V dropped 9 bases and J dropped 3; count of bases not matched to a gene: 7. The CDR3 loop reads CASLQGWYTGELFF. CDR3 bases: TGTGCCAGTCTACAGGGGTGGTACACCGGGGAGCTGTTTTTT.

This clone appeared once. The chain has TRBV2 and TRBJ2-5, with D perhaps matching TRBD1 (5 bases). Germline CDR1 reads SNHLY; CDR2 reads FYNNEI. V shed 6 bases and J shed 2 bases, with 22 bases lying between them. CDR3 length: 17 amino acids. Here the CDR3 reads CASSRPRAEELQETQYF. The CDR3 DNA follows: TGTGCCAGCAGCCGTCCCAGGGCGGAAGAACTTCAAGAGACCCAGTACTTC. Drawing the rest from reference TRBV2 and TRBJ2-5, the complete variable domain is EPEVTQTPSHQVTQMGQEVILRCVPISNHLYFYWYRQILGQKVEFLVSFYNNEISEKSEIFDDQFSVERPDGSNFTLKIRSTKLEDSAMYFCASSRPRAEELQETQYFGPGTRLLVL.

This rearrangement joins TRBV7-2 to TRBJ1-2, with 7 bases matching TRBD1. This CDR3 spans 16 amino acids. Germline CDR1 is SGHTA and CDR2 is FQGNSA. Trimming cost V 5 bases and J 4 bases; bases outside gene matches: 13. Here the CDR3 DNA reads TGTGCCAGCAGCGAACAATTACAGGGGCGCGGCTATGGCTACACCTTC. It specifies CASSEQLQGRGYGYTF.

A remark on this clone: At one boundary the junction diverges from the germline segment, which might be a read error. The gene calls are TRBV7-7 and TRBJ2-2; D gene unclear. Germline V CDR1 and CDR2: SSHAT, FNYEAQ (reference sequence). The CDR3 loop spans 14 amino acids. Written as DNA, the CDR3 is TGTGCTAGCAGCCCAACATTGAACACCGGGGAGCTGTTTTTT. This translates into CASSPTLNTGELFF.

CDR3 nucleotide sequence: TGTGCCAGCAATAGGGAGGGAGGAGCCACCGGGGAGCTGTTTTTT. Protein sequence: CASNREGGATGELFF. The chain uses TRBV27 and TRBJ2-2; TRBD2 aligns across 7 bases. This CDR3 contains 15 residues. In germline, CDR1 is MNHEY, CDR2 SMNVEV (reference sequence). J gave up 4 bases and V 7 bases, and 9 bases lay outside the gene matches.

The chain links TRBV7-9 to TRBJ2-2; tentative D call: TRBD1 (5 bases). Germline V gene data show CDR1 as SEHNR and CDR2 as FQNEAQ (reference sequence). This CDR3 is built from 17 residues. V dropped 3 bases and J dropped 2 bases, with 16 bases sitting between them. The CDR3 region is CASSLPQASENTGELFF. The CDR3 coding sequence is TGTGCCAGCAGCTTGCCACAGGCGTCGGAAAACACCGGGGAGCTGTTTTTT.

V and J are TRBV15 and TRBJ1-5; weak D call: TRBD1 (6 bases). The CDR3 loop spans 16 amino acids. V lost 3 bases and J lost 0, with 12 bases in between. Germline V gene sequence: CDR1 LNHNV, CDR2 YYDKDF (reference sequence). In DNA form, the CDR3 reads TGTGCCACCAGCAGTTACGGACAGTATAGCAATCAGCCCCAGCATTTT. Translation gives CATSSYGQYSNQPQHF.

CDR3 amino acids: CASSLAPGIATNEKLFF. DNA of the CDR3: TGCGCCAGCAGCTTGGCCCCAGGGATTGCAACTAATGAAAAACTGTTTTTT. This sequence joins TRBV5-1 and TRBJ1-4, with D possibly matching TRBD1 (5 bases). This CDR3 contains 17 residues. V was trimmed by 0 bases and J by 0 bases, leaving 12 bases between them. Germline CDR1 reads SGHRS; CDR2 reads YFSETQ.

The V call is TRBV7-9, the J call TRBJ2-1; 8 bases fit TRBD1. The CDR3 has 15 residues. Germline values: CDR1 SEHNR, CDR2 FQNEAQ (reference sequence). The V gene end was trimmed by 2 bases and the J gene end by 8 bases; junction bases not matched to a gene: 8. In DNA, the CDR3 is TGTGCCAGCAGCTTAAGGCAGGGGGCGTCGGATGAGCAGTTCTTC. Translated, it gives CASSLRQGASDEQFF.

The J gene is TRBJ1-5, the V gene TRBV28, with D possibly TRBD1 on 6 matching bases. CDR3 length: 15 residues. The germline V gene has CDR1 MDHEN and CDR2 SYDVKM. V was pared by 3 bases and J by 6 bases, with 15 bases between. The CDR3 region has the DNA TGTGCCAGCAGTTTTTACAGGGTGGTGGTTCAGCCCCAGCATTTT. Translation: CASSFYRVVVQPQHF.

The rearrangement uses TRBV28 and TRBJ2-5; the D gene is possibly TRBD2 (6 bases). CDR1 and CDR2 (germline): MDHEN, SYDVKM. The CDR3 is 11 amino acids. CDR3 nucleotide sequence: TGTGTGGTTGGAGGGAGCGAGACCCAGTACTTC. Protein product: CVVGGSETQYF.

DNA of the CDR3: TGTGCCAGTAGATACAGGGGTAGCTATGGCTACACCTTC. Translated: CASRYRGSYGYTF. This chain links TRBV19 with TRBJ1-2, with 7 positions matching TRBD1. The CDR3 runs 13 residues. Looked up from germline, CDR1 is LNHDA and CDR2 is SQIVND (reference sequence). The V segment lost 6 bases and the J segment 4 bases; nucleotides outside the gene matches: 5.

J is TRBJ2-7 and V is TRBV5-1; 7 bases align to TRBD1. This CDR3 spans 18 amino acids. Looked up from germline, CDR1 is SGHRS and CDR2 is YFSETQ. The V segment lost 6 bases and the J segment 6 bases; nucleotides outside the gene matches: 24. CDR3 amino acids: CASNSLGDPGGSSGEQYF. CDR3 bases: TGCGCCAGCAATTCATTGGGGGATCCAGGGGGATCTTCGGGCGAGCAGTACTTC.

This chain uses TRBV28 with TRBJ2-5; tentative D call: TRBD2 (6 bases). The CDR3 is 16 residues long. V was trimmed by 3 bases and J by 4 bases, leaving 18 bases between them. Germline V gene data show CDR1 as MDHEN and CDR2 as SYDVKM. CDR3 sequence: CASSFISGGGGETQYF. CDR3 bases: TGTGCCAGCAGTTTTATCTCCGGGGGAGGTGGAGAGACCCAGTACTTC.

This clone came up once. The gene calls are TRBV5-4 and TRBJ2-2; 10 nucleotides align to TRBD2. CDR1 is SGHNT, CDR2 YYREEE, per germline (reference sequence). The CDR3 runs to 17 residues. Germline trimming cut 4 bases from V and 0 bases from J; bases unmatched to any gene: 6. CDR3 bases: TGTGCCAGCAGCAAAGGAACTAGCGGGACGAACACCGGGGAGCTGTTTTTT. This gives the protein CASSKGTSGTNTGELFF.

The chain employs TRBV2 and TRBJ1-4, with D unresolved. This CDR3 has 11 residues. V was clipped by 4 bases and J by 10 bases, with 7 bases between them. Germline V gene data show CDR1 as SNHLY and CDR2 as FYNNEI. CDR3 amino acids: CASSGGRKLFF. The CDR3 nucleotides read TGTGCCAGCAGTGGAGGGCGAAAACTGTTTTTT.

The V gene is TRBV5-1, the J gene TRBJ1-4; TRBD1 aligns across 10 bases. The CDR3 sequence is 16 residues long. With 3 bases clipped from V and 6 bases from J, the junction kept 8 bases outside the gene matches. CDR1 and CDR2 (germline): SGHRS, YFSETQ. The CDR3 DNA reads TGCGCCAGCAGCTCAGTAAAAGGGACAGGGGATGAAAAACTGTTTTTT. Translated, it gives CASSSVKGTGDEKLFF.